The source of this TCR beta chain is a study of shared clonotypes between healthy human individuals. Study-level results: Among donors, sharing of clonotypes was expected to be affected by sequencing depth. Memory subsets generally showed smaller estimated richness than naive subsets did.

At deep level, the assay was performed. TCRdb's table, derived via immunoSEQ multiplex PCR, lists solely in-frame clones and lacks some. The repertoire includes 1,400,000 or so clones, approximately 98.5% of them detected once, and around 0.33% sits in the top ten. The CDR3 is 14 residues long. CDR1 LGHNT and CDR2 FRNRAP come from the germline V gene. Trimming left V 6 bases short and J 3 bases short, with 12 bases between. About this clone: Its target is unknown.

The chain uses TRBV12-5 and TRBJ2-1; weak D call: TRBD1 (5 bases). Sequenced material: naive CD4+ T cells sorted from blood. Described subset: CD45RA+ positively selected. The clonotype originates from a man aged 25 to 40 in good health. CDR3 DNA sequence: TGTGCTAGTGGACAGGAGCCTATCTACAATGAGCAGTTCTTC. Protein: CASGQEPIYNEQFF.